The rows below give T cell receptor beta chains drawn from one sample of a study of OX40 agonist ivuxolimab in advanced cancers. Assay used: immunoSEQ multiplex PCR; TCRdb lists only in-frame clones, some missing. The sample has around 87,000 clones, roughly 94% seen once. The specimen was CD4+ or CD8+ T cells sorted from blood, collected in a trial of the OX40 agonist ivuxolimab. These receptors were taken from an adult with an advanced solid tumor such as melanoma, head and neck, liver or kidney cancer. Each CDR3 is given with its conserved first and last residue. A D gene is named only where the DNA matches it firmly. Only some rows state a clone size, as once, few, many or a class for expanded clones.

TRBV5-4	-	TRBJ1-4	-	TGTGCCAGCAGCCTTATCGGGGGACACAATGCAACTAATGAAAAACTGTTTTTT	CASSLIGGHNATNEKLFF
TRBV27	-	TRBJ2-7	-	TGTGCCAGCAGTTTAAAGGCGACCTACGAGCAGTACTTC	CASSLKATYEQYF
TRBV13	few	TRBJ1-5	-	TGTGCCAGCAGCTTAGGGGGACAGCCCCAGCATTTT	CASSLGGQPQHF
TRBV5-5	-	TRBJ2-1	TRBD1	TGTGCCAGCAGCTTAAACAGGGGGTTGAACAATGAGCAGTTCTTC	CASSLNRGLNNEQFF
TRBV6-5	-	TRBJ1-5	-	TGTGCCAGCAGTTACGGCAGAAATCAGCCCCAGCATTTT	CASSYGRNQPQHF
TRBV29-1	-	TRBJ1-1	TRBD1	TGCAGCGTTCAGACAGGGGGAACTGAAGCTTTCTTT	CSVQTGGTEAFF
TRBV5-5	-	TRBJ1-1	-	TGTGCCAGCAGCTTGTTCCAGGATGAAGCTTTCTTT	CASSLFQDEAFF
TRBV9	-	TRBJ2-7	-	TGTGCCAGCAGCGTAGGTGGGACAAGTTCCTACGAGCAGTACTTC	CASSVGGTSSYEQYF
TRBV5-6	once	TRBJ1-2	-	TGTGCCAGCAGCCCTCACCACGGATTCGATCTGTTTGAGGATCGTGGCTACACCTTC	CASSPHHGFDLFEDRGYTF
TRBV29-1	-	TRBJ1-2	-	TGCAGCGTCTCGGACGATGGGGGGGAGGGCTACACCTTC	CSVSDDGGEGYTF
TRBV27	-	TRBJ1-1	-	TGTGCCAGCAGTTTGTTGAGGGGCACTGAAGCTTTCTTT	CASSLLRGTEAFF
TRBV19	once	TRBJ2-7	TRBD2	TGTGCCAGTAGTATTACTAGCGGCTCCTACGAGCAGTACTTC	CASSITSGSYEQYF
TRBV27	-	TRBJ2-7	-	TGTGCCAGCGCCTCCGGGAATTTCTACGAGCAGTACTTC	CASASGNFYEQYF
TRBV13	-	TRBJ2-1	TRBD2	TGTGCCAGCAGGCCAATACTAGCGGTATACAATGAGCAGTTCTTC	CASRPILAVYNEQFF
TRBV9	-	TRBJ2-7	-	TGTGCCAGCAGCGCTAGGGACTTACCCGACTACGAGCAGTACTTC	CASSARDLPDYEQYF
TRBV5-1	-	TRBJ2-7	-	TGCGCCAGCAGCTCACATGGGGGAGGTAGAACCTACGAGCAGTACTTC	CASSSHGGGRTYEQYF
TRBV10-1	-	TRBJ2-1	-	TGCGCCAGCAGTGTGGGGTTCTACAATGAGCAGTTCTTC	CASSVGFYNEQFF
TRBV10-3	once	TRBJ1-2	TRBD1	TGTGCCATCAGTGATTGGGACAGGGTGGAAAACTATGGCTACACCTTC	CAISDWDRVENYGYTF
TRBV7-2	-	TRBJ1-4	-	TGTGCCAGCAGCCGAAAACCGGGGAGGACTAATGAAAAACTGTTTTTT	CASSRKPGRTNEKLFF
TRBV2	-	TRBJ1-2	-	TGTGCCAGCAGTGATAATTTAGAGGGTAATTGGGTAGGCTATGGCTACACCTTC	CASSDNLEGNWVGYGYTF
TRBV27	-	TRBJ1-5	-	TGTGCCAGCAGGGGACTGAACAATCAGCCCCAGCATTTT	CASRGLNNQPQHF
TRBV5-6	-	TRBJ2-7	TRBD2	TGTGCCAGCAGCCGGGGACTAGCGGGATCCTCCTACGAGCAGTACTTC	CASSRGLAGSSYEQYF
TRBV6-1	-	TRBJ2-7	-	TGTGCCAGCAGTGTTGGACACCCGTCCTACGAGCAGTACTTC	CASSVGHPSYEQYF
TRBV5-6	-	TRBJ1-3	-	TGTGCCAGCAGCTTCGGAAACACCATATATTTT	CASSFGNTIYF
TRBV5-4	few	TRBJ1-6	TRBD1	TGTGCCAGCAGCCCCGGACAGGGGGTCGATAATTCACCCCTCCACTTT	CASSPGQGVDNSPLHF